One sample yielded the 8 T cell receptor beta chains listed below, sequenced in a study of OX40 agonist ivuxolimab in advanced cancers. Data came from immunoSEQ multiplex PCR; TCRdb stores just in-frame clones and leaves some out. The sample yields tens of thousands of clones, around 86% seen once. The sequencing here drew on CD4+ or CD8+ T cells sorted from blood, taken in a trial of the OX40 agonist ivuxolimab. The receptors were sampled from an adult with an advanced solid tumor such as melanoma, head and neck, liver or kidney cancer.

The chain links TRBV4-2 to TRBJ2-3; TRBD2 matches 11 bases. The CDR3 spans 16 residues. The germline V gene encodes CDR1 LGHNA and CDR2 YNFKEQ. The trim removed 1 base at V and 4 bases at J, leaving 4 bases unmatched. The CDR3 nucleotides read TGTGCCAGCAGCCAAGTCGCACTAGCGGGGGCAGATACGCAGTATTTT. As protein: CASSQVALAGADTQYF.

This clone was recorded once. V usage is TRBV6-1 and J usage is TRBJ1-1; D is ambiguous. The CDR3 sequence is 13 residues long. V lost 7 bases and J 1 base, leaving 10 bases between the germline ends. From germline, CDR1 is MNHNS and CDR2 SASEGT. CDR3 loop: CASMARRNTEAFF. CDR3 DNA sequence: TGTGCCAGCATGGCCCGTAGGAACACTGAAGCTTTCTTT.

V and J are TRBV6-1 and TRBJ2-7, with D unresolved. The V and J ends lost 4 bases and 2 bases respectively, with 15 bases between them. Germline V gene lookup returns CDR1 MNHNS and CDR2 SASEGT. The CDR3 runs 15 residues. The CDR3 DNA is TGTGCCAGCAGTGGGAGAATGGACGCCGCCTACGAGCAGTACTTC. Amino acid sequence: CASSGRMDAAYEQYF.

The J gene is TRBJ2-3, the V gene TRBV28; 10 nucleotides agree with TRBD1. Germline trimming cut 5 bases from V and 7 bases from J; bases unmatched to any gene: 3. The CDR3 is made up of 13 amino acids. Germline V gives CDR1 MDHEN, CDR2 SYDVKM. CDR3 loop: CASSRQGANTQYF. CDR3 coding DNA: TGTGCCAGCAGTCGACAGGGGGCGAATACGCAGTATTTT.

The rearrangement joins TRBV18 to TRBJ2-7; D not certain. Germline V gives CDR1 KGHSH, CDR2 LQKENI. The V end lost 3 bases, the J end lost 3 bases, and 6 bases lay between the germline ends. The CDR3 has 12 residues. For the CDR3, the DNA is TGTGCCAGCTCACCTGGCGACTACGAGCAGTACTTC. This gives the protein CASSPGDYEQYF.

V gene TRBV13 combines with J gene TRBJ1-6; D is unresolved. V lost 1 base and J lost 5, with 0 bases in between. The CDR3 contains 12 residues. Germline lookup yields CDR1 PRHDT and CDR2 FYEKMQ (reference sequence). The CDR3 reads CASSLDNSPLHF. CDR3 bases: TGTGCCAGCAGCTTAGATAATTCACCCCTCCACTTT.

This chain connects TRBV7-9 to TRBJ2-3; 7 positions agree with TRBD1. The CDR3 contains 16 residues. Germline V CDR1 and CDR2: SEHNR, FQNEAQ (reference sequence). Losses at the gene ends were 2 bases for V and 2 bases for J; bases not matched to a gene: 7. The CDR3 protein is CASSLSADRVTDTQYF. Written as DNA, the CDR3 is TGTGCCAGCAGCTTATCCGCCGACAGGGTCACAGATACGCAGTATTTT.

V usage is TRBV2 and J usage is TRBJ1-4; weak D call: TRBD1 (6 bases). The V gene lost 6 bases and the J gene lost 8 bases, with 13 bases spanning the gap. This CDR3 has 13 amino acids. The V gene's germline CDR1 is SNHLY and CDR2 FYNNEI. The CDR3 DNA is TGTGCCAGCAGGAACCCAGGGGTCGAAAAACTGTTTTTT. As protein: CASRNPGVEKLFF.